The 18 T cell receptor beta chains below all came from one sample that was sequenced in a study of neoadjuvant nivolumab and ipilimumab in lung cancer. The data were produced by immunoSEQ multiplex PCR, yet TCRdb's version contains in-frame clones alone and is incomplete. The table records 25,000 to 30,000 clones, more than 75% of them present only once. The specimen was tumor tissue, collected after neoadjuvant nivolumab, alone or with ipilimumab, at or shortly before surgery. These receptors came from an adult with non-small cell lung cancer.

This clone has only a few counts. V and J are TRBV27 and TRBJ1-1; D may be TRBD1 (5 bases). The CDR3 is made up of 13 amino acids. With 6 bases removed from V and 3 bases from J, the gap between germline ends came to 11 bases. The germline V gene encodes CDR1 MNHEY and CDR2 SMNVEV (reference sequence). CDR3 sequence: CASRLQAHTEAFF. The CDR3 bases are TGTGCCAGCAGGTTACAGGCCCACACTGAAGCTTTCTTT.

This clone has a handful of counts. V is TRBV28 and J is TRBJ1-5; the D gene is possibly TRBD1 (6 bases). Germline values: CDR1 MDHEN, CDR2 SYDVKM. Between the trimmed V and J ends, which lost 6 bases and 4 bases, there was a span of 16 bases. The CDR3 is made up of 15 amino acids. CDR3 loop: CASRPSGGVNQPQHF. Here the CDR3 DNA reads TGTGCCAGCAGGCCCAGCGGGGGCGTTAATCAGCCCCAGCATTTT.

V gene TRBV9 combines with J gene TRBJ2-1, with D perhaps matching TRBD2 (5 bases). CDR3 length equals 15 residues. CDR1 and CDR2 (germline): SGDLS, YYNGEE. Trimming removed 0 bases at V and 4 bases at J, with 11 bases between. The DNA of the CDR3 is TGTGCCAGCAGCGTAGGGGTTAGCGAGTACAATGAGCAGTTCTTC. It encodes CASSVGVSEYNEQFF.

This chain joins TRBV29-1 and TRBJ2-7; D is uncertain. V dropped 2 bases and J dropped 2 bases, with 4 bases sitting between them. The length of the CDR3 is 11 residues. Germline values: CDR1 SQVTM, CDR2 ANQGSEA. This chain's CDR3 is CSVESTYEQYF. The CDR3, as DNA: TGCAGCGTTGAAAGCACCTACGAGCAGTACTTC.

This clone was recorded only once. The rearrangement links TRBV18 to TRBJ2-3; maybe TRBD2 (5 bases). The CDR3 has 16 amino acids. Deletions cut 3 bases from V and 2 bases from J, with 15 bases between. Germline CDR1 and CDR2: KGHSH and LQKENI. The CDR3 DNA reads TGTGCCAGCTCACCCTACATTTCTAGCATCACAGATACGCAGTATTTT. Its protein product is CASSPYISSITDTQYF.

This chain joins TRBV5-1 and TRBJ1-2, with D unresolved. CDR1 is SGHRS, CDR2 YFSETQ, per germline. The CDR3 runs to 15 residues. The germline V and J ends were trimmed by 0 bases and 3 bases, with 12 bases remaining between them. The CDR3 DNA follows: TGCGCCAGCAGCTTGGGAGACATCGGCCACTATGGCTACACCTTC. Translation: CASSLGDIGHYGYTF. The full variable domain, rest sourced from reference TRBV5-1 and TRBJ1-2, is KAGVTQTPRYLIKTRGQQVTLSCSPISGHRSVSWYQQTPGQGLQFLFEYFSETQRNKGNFPGRFSGRQFSNSRSEMNVSTLELGDSALYLCASSLGDIGHYGYTFGSGTRLTVV.

The genes are TRBV5-5 and TRBJ2-7, with 9 bases aligning to TRBD1. The CDR3 spans 13 residues. V lost 7 bases, J lost 2 bases, and 4 bases stayed unmatched. Germline loops: CDR1 SGHKS, CDR2 YYEKEE (reference sequence). As DNA, the CDR3 is TGTGCCAGCGGGACAGGGAGTCCCTACGAGCAGTACTTC. Translated: CASGTGSPYEQYF. Variable domain in full (rest from reference TRBV5-5 and TRBJ2-7): DAGVTQSPTHLIKTRGQQVTLRCSPISGHKSVSWYQQVLGQGPQFIFQYYEKEERGRGNFPDRFSARQFPNYSSELNVNALLLGDSALYLCASGTGSPYEQYFGPGTRLTVT.

This chain uses TRBV6-1 with TRBJ2-1; D is unresolved. Germline lookup yields CDR1 MNHNS and CDR2 SASEGT. Deletions cut 8 bases from V and 2 bases from J, with 16 bases between. This CDR3 comprises 15 residues. In DNA, the CDR3 is TGTGCCAGCTCTCTCTCCTTGGAAACCTACAATGAGCAGTTCTTC. This sequence encodes CASSLSLETYNEQFF.

The sample holds one count of this clone. The chain joins TRBV6-5 to TRBJ1-2, with D possibly TRBD1 on 6 matching bases. Germline CDR1 and CDR2: MNHEY and SVGAGI. Trimming removed 10 bases from V and 5 bases from J, with 23 bases in between. The CDR3 length is 15 residues. CDR3 sequence reads: CATQLLSGDRYGYTF. CDR3 sequence (DNA): TGTGCCACCCAGTTATTATCAGGGGATAGGTATGGCTACACCTTC.

The rearrangement links TRBV5-1 to TRBJ2-5; D remains unclear. This CDR3 has 15 residues. V lost 2 bases, J lost 2 bases, and 13 bases lay in between. From germline, CDR1 is SGHRS and CDR2 YFSETQ. The CDR3 sequence: CASSLSGRIQETQYF. The CDR3, as DNA: TGCGCCAGCAGCTTAAGTGGGCGGATACAAGAGACCCAGTACTTC.

The rearrangement uses TRBV4-1 and TRBJ2-1; 9 nucleotides align to TRBD2. Germline CDR1 MGHRA, CDR2 YSYEKL. The CDR3 has 18 residues. The J segment lost 4 bases and the V segment lost 1 base, leaving 11 bases of the junction unmatched. DNA of the CDR3: TGCGCCAGCAGCCAAGGACTTCGCTTGCGGGAGGGTTACAATGAGCAGTTCTTC. As protein: CASSQGLRLREGYNEQFF.

The V call is TRBV10-1, the J call TRBJ2-5; D is undetermined. The CDR3 runs to 14 residues. V lost 3 bases to trimming and J lost 5 bases, with 13 bases between them. Germline V gene data show CDR1 as WNHNN and CDR2 as SYGVQD (reference sequence). CDR3 loop: CASSDGNTRETQYF. The CDR3 nucleotides are TGCGCCAGCAGTGACGGCAATACCCGGGAGACCCAGTACTTC.

This rearrangement joins TRBV5-1 to TRBJ2-5, with 9 bases identical to TRBD1. With 4 bases clipped from V and 5 bases from J, the junction kept 9 bases outside the gene matches. The germline V gene has CDR1 SGHRS and CDR2 YFSETQ. This CDR3 is 15 amino acids long. The CDR3 spells CASSVGTGSPETQYF. The CDR3 bases are TGCGCCAGCAGCGTAGGGACAGGGTCCCCGGAGACCCAGTACTTC.

This clone was seen a single time. This chain connects TRBV6-5 to TRBJ2-7, with TRBD2 matching 11 bases. V shed 3 bases and J 4 bases; nucleotides not matched to a gene: 5. Germline CDR1 reads MNHEY; CDR2 reads SVGAGI. CDR3 length: 15 amino acids. The CDR3 DNA reads as TGTGCCAGCAGTTATAGGGCTAGCGGGAGGTACGAGCAGTACTTC. This sequence encodes CASSYRASGRYEQYF.

The chain links TRBV11-2 to TRBJ2-1; 12 nucleotides match TRBD2. CDR1 and CDR2 from the germline V gene are SGHAT and FQNNGV. The CDR3 is 16 amino acids. Germline trimming cut 3 bases from V and 7 bases from J; bases unmatched to any gene: 7. Written as DNA, the CDR3 is TGTGCCAGCAGCTTTCTGACTAGCGGGAGTTCAAATGAGCAGTTCTTC. This sequence encodes CASSFLTSGSSNEQFF.

CDR3 sequence: CASSSPGTGRGEQYF. The DNA for the CDR3 is TGCGCCAGCAGCAGCCCCGGGACAGGGCGCGGGGAGCAGTACTTC. The chain links TRBV5-1 to TRBJ2-7; 9 bases line up with TRBD1. CDR1 is SGHRS, CDR2 YFSETQ, per germline. The V and J ends lost 4 bases and 7 bases, in that order; junction bases with no gene match: 12. The CDR3 sequence is 15 residues long. Together with reference TRBV5-1 and TRBJ2-7, the CDR3 gives the full variable domain: KAGVTQTPRYLIKTRGQQVTLSCSPISGHRSVSWYQQTPGQGLQFLFEYFSETQRNKGNFPGRFSGRQFSNSRSEMNVSTLELGDSALYLCASSSPGTGRGEQYFGPGTRLTVT.

The chain joins TRBV14 to TRBJ1-5; D perhaps matches TRBD1 (5 bases). Germline CDR1 is SGHDN and CDR2 is FVKESK. The CDR3 has 14 residues. Trimming shortened V by 2 bases and J by 5 bases, and 10 bases separated the two germline ends. Written as DNA, the CDR3 is TGTGCCAGCAGCCAATTTGGGGGAGATCAGCCCCAGCATTTT. Translation: CASSQFGGDQPQHF. The variable domain in full, completed from reference TRBV14 and TRBJ1-5, reads EAGVTQFPSHSVIEKGQTVTLRCDPISGHDNLYWYRRVMGKEIKFLLHFVKESKQDESGMPNNRFLAERTGGTYSTLKVQPAELEDSGVYFCASSQFGGDQPQHFGDGTRLSIL.

This clone was detected only once. The chain links TRBV19 to TRBJ1-5; TRBD1 is a possible D gene (5 bases). Germline-derived CDR1 and CDR2 are LNHDA and SQIVND (reference sequence). Trimming cost V 7 bases and J 3 bases, with 16 bases left between them. This CDR3 region has 15 residues. CDR3 in DNA: TGTGCCAGTACCCCCCCGGGACGCCCCAATCAGCCCCAGCATTTT. This encodes CASTPPGRPNQPQHF.